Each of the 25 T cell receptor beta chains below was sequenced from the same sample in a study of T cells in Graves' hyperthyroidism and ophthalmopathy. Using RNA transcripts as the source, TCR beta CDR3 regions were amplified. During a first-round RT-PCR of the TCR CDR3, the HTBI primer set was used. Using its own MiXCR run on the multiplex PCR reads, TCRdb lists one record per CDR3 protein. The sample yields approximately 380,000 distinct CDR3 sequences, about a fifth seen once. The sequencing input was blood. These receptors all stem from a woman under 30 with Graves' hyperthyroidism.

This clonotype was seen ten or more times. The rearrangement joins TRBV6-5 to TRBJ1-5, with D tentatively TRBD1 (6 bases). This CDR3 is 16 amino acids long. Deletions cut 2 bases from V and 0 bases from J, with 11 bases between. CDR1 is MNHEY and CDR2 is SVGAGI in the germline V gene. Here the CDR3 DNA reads TGTGCCAGCAGTTACCCAGGACAGAATAGCAATCAGCCCCAGCATTTT. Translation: CASSYPGQNSNQPQHF.

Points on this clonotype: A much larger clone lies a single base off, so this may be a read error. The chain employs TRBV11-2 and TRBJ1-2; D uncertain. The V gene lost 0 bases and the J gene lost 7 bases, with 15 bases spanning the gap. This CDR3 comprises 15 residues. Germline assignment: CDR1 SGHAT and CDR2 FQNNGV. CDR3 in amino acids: CASSLDVRCASGYTF. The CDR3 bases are TGTGCCAGCAGCTTAGATGTGAGGTGCGCTTCTGGCTACACCTTC. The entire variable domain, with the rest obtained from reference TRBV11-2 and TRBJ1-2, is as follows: EAGVAQSPRYKIIEKRQSVAFWCNPISGHATLYWYQQILGQGPKLLIQFQNNGVVDDSQLPKDRFSAERLKGVDSTLKIQPAKLEDSAVYLCASSLDVRCASGYTFGSGTRLTVV.

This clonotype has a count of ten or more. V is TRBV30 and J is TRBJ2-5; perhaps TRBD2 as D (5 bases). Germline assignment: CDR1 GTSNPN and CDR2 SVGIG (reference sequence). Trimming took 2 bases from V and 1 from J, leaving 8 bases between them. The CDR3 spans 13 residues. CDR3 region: CAWSTGIQETQYF. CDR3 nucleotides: TGTGCCTGGAGTACCGGGATCCAAGAGACCCAGTACTTC.

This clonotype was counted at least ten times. The CDR3 reads CASSIGGSYEQYF. The CDR3 nucleotides are TGTGCCAGCAGCATAGGGGGGTCCTACGAGCAGTACTTC. The chain employs TRBV7-3 and TRBJ2-7; either TRBD1 or TRBD2 may supply D (6 bases each). In germline, CDR1 is SGHTA, CDR2 FQGTGA. This CDR3 has 13 amino acids. V dropped 5 bases and J dropped 1 base, with 9 bases sitting between them.

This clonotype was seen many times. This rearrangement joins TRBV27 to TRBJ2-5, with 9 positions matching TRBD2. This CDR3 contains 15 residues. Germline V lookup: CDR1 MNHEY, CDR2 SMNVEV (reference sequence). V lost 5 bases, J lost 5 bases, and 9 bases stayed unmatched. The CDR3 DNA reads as TGTGCCAGCAGTAACAAAGCGGGGGGATTTGAGACCCAGTACTTC. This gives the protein CASSNKAGGFETQYF.

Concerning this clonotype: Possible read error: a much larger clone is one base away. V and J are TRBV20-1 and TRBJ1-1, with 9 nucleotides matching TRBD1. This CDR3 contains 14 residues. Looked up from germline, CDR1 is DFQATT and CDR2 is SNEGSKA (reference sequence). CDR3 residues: CSARDRGGNTEACF. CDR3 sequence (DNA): TGCAGTGCTAGGGACAGGGGAGGGAACACTGAAGCTTGCTTT.

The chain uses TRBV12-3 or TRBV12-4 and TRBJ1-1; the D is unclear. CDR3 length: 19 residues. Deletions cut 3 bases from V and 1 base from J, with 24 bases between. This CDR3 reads CASSLAEHLRQTPNTEAFF. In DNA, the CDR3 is TGTGCCAGCAGTTTGGCTGAACACCTCCGACAAACTCCGAACACTGAAGCTTTCTTT.

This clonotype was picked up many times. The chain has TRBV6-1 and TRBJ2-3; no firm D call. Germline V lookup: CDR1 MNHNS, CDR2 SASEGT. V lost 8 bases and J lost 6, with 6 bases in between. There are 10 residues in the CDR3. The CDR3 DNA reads TGTGCCAGCTTCGAGGATACGCAGTATTTT. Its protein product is CASFEDTQYF.

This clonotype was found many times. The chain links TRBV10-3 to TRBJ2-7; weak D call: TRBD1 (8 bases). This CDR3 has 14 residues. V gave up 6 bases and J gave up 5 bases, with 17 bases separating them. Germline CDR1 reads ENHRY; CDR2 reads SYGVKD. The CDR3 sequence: CAIRLGQGGDEQYF. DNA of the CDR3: TGTGCCATCAGACTTGGACAGGGAGGGGACGAGCAGTACTTC.

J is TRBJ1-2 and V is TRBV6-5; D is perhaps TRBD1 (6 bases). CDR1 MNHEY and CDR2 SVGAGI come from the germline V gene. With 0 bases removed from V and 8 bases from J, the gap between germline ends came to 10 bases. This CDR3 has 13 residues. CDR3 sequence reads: CASSYSTGLGYTF. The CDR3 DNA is TGTGCCAGCAGTTACTCTACAGGGCTAGGCTACACCTTC.

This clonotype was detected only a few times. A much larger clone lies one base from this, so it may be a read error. As DNA, the CDR3 is TGCAGTGCCTGGGCCCAGATCTCTGGAAACACCATATATTTT. Residues: CSAWAQISGNTIYF. The V call is TRBV20-1, the J call TRBJ1-3, with unresolved D. Germline V gene lookup returns CDR1 DFQATT and CDR2 SNEGSKA (reference sequence). The germline V and J ends were trimmed by 6 bases and 0 bases, with 12 bases remaining between them. The CDR3 sequence is 14 residues long.

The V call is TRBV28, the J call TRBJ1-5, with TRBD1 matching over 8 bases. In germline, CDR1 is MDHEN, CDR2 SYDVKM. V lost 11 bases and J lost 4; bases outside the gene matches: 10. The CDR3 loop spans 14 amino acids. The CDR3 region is CASTTGQVNQPQHF. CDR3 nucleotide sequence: TGTGCCTCCACAACGGGACAGGTTAATCAGCCCCAGCATTTT.

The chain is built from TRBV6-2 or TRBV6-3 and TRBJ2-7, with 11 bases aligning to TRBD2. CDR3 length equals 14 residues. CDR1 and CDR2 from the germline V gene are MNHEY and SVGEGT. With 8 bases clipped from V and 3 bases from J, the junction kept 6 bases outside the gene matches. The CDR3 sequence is CASGLAGLIYEQYF. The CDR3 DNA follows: TGTGCCAGCGGACTAGCGGGTTTAATCTACGAGCAGTACTTC.

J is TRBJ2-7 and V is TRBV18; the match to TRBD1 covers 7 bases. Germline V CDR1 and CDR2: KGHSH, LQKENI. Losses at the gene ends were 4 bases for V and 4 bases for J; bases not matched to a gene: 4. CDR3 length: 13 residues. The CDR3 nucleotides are TGTGCCAGCTCACTGGGACAGCGTTACGAGCAGTACTTC. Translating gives CASSLGQRYEQYF.

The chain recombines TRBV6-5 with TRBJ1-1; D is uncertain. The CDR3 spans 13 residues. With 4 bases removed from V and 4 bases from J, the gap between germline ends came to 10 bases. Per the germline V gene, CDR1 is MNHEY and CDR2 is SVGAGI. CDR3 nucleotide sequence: TGTGCCAGCAGTTGGGGATTTGGCACTGAAGCTTTCTTT. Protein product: CASSWGFGTEAFF.

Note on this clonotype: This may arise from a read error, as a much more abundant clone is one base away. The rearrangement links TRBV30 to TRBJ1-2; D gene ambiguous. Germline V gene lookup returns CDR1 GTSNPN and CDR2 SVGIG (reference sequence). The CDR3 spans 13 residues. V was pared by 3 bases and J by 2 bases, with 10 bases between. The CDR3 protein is CAWRTEFNYGYTF. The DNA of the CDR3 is TGTGCCTGGAGAACAGAGTTCAACTATGGCTACACCTTC.

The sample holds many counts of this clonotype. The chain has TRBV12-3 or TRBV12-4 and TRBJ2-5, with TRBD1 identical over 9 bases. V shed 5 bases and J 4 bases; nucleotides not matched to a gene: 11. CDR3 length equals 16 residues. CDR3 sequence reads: CASSAPGQGTLETQYF. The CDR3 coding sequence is TGTGCCAGCAGTGCCCCGGGACAGGGAACCTTAGAGACCCAGTACTTC.

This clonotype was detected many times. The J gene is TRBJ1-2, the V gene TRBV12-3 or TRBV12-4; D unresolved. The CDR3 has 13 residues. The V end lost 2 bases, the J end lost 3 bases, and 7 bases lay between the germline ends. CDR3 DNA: TGTGCCAGCAGTTTAAGGACCCACTATGGCTACACCTTC. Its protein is CASSLRTHYGYTF.

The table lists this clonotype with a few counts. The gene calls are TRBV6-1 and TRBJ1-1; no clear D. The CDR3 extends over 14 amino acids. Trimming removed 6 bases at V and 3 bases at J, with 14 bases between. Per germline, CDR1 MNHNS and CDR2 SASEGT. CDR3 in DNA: TGTGCCAGCAGCGCCCAGGAGACCTACACTGAAGCTTTCTTT. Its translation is CASSAQETYTEAFF.

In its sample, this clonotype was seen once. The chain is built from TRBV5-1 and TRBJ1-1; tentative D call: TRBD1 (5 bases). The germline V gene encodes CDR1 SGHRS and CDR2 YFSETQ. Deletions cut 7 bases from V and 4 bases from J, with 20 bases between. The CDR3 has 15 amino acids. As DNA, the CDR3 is TGCGCCAGCGGCCCCGGCCTTGGGACCGGCACTGAAGCTTTCTTT. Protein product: CASGPGLGTGTEAFF.

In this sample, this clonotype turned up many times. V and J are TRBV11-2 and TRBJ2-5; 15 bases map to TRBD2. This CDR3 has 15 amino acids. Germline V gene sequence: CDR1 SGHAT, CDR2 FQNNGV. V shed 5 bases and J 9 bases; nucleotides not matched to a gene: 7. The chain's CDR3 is CASSKWTSGGAAQYF. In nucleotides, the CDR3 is TGTGCCAGCAGCAAGTGGACTAGCGGGGGGGCGGCCCAGTACTTC.

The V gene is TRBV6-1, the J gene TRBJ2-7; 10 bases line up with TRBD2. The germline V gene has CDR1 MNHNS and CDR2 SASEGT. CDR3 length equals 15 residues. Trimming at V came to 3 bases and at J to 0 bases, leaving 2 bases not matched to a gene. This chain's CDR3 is CASSEGLAISYEQYF. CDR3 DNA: TGTGCCAGCAGTGAGGGACTAGCGATCTCCTACGAGCAGTACTTC.

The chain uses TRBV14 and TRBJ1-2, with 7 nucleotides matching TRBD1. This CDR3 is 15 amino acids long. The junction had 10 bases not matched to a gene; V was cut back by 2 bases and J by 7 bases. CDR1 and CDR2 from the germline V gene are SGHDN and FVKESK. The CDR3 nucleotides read TGTGCCAGCAGCCAAATTGACAGGGACATTTTTGGCTACACCTTC. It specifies CASSQIDRDIFGYTF.

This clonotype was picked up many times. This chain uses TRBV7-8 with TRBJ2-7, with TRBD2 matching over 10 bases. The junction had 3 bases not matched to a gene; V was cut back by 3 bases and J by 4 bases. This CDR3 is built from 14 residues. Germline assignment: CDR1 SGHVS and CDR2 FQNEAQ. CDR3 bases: TGTGCCAGCAGCTTGGGACTAGCGTATTACGAGCAGTACTTC. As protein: CASSLGLAYYEQYF. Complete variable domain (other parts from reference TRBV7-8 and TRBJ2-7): GAGVSQSPRYKVAKRGQDVALRCDPISGHVSLFWYQQALGQGPEFLTYFQNEAQLDKSGLPSDRFFAERPEGSVSTLKIQRTQQEDSAVYLCASSLGLAYYEQYFGPGTRLTVT.

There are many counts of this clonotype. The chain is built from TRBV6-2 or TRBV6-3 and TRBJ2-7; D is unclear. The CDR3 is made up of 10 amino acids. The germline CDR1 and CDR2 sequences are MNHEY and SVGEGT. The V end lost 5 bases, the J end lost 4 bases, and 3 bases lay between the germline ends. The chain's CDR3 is CASSGYEQYF. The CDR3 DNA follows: TGTGCCAGCAGTGGGTACGAGCAGTACTTC.